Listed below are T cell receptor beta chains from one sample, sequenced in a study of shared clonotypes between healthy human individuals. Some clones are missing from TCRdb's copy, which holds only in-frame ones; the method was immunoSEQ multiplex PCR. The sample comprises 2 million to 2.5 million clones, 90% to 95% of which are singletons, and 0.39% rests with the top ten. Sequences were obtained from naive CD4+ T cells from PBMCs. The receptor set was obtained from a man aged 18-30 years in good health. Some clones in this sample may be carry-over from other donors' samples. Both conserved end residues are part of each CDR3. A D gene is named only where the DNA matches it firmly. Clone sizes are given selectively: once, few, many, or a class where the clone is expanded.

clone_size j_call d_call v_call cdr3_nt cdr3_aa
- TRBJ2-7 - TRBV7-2 TGTGCCAGCAGCTTCACACAGGGGGGGACCGAGCAGTACTTC CASSFTQGGTEQYF
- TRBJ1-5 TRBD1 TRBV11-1 TGTGCCAGCAGCAAAATAAGTCTCACAGGGGGCGGAAAAAATCAGCCCCAGCATTTT CASSKISLTGGGKNQPQHF
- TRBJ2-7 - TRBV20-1 TGCAGTGCCGCGGACTACGAGCAGTACTTC CSAADYEQYF
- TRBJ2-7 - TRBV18 TGTGCCAGCTCACCGGCACTACTTCGGAACGAGCAGTACTTC CASSPALLRNEQYF
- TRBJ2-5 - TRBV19 TGTGCCAGTAGTAGCCGGGGGCCCCCGGGGAGAGAGACCCAGTACTTC CASSSRGPPGRETQYF
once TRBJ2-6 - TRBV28 TGTGCCAGCACTCGGACGGCCGGCAGCGTCCTGACTTTC CASTRTAGSVLTF
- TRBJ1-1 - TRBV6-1 TGTGCCAGCAGCCCAGGCGGGAACACTGAAGCTTTCTTT CASSPGGNTEAFF
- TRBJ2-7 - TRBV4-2 TGTGCCAGCAGCCAAGGGAGGTTACCCTCTTACGAGCAGTACTTC CASSQGRLPSYEQYF
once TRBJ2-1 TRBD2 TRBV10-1 TGCGCCGCTGGGGACCTAGCGGGAGTATTCAGGCAGTTCTTC CAAGDLAGVFRQFF
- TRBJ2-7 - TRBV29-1 TGCAGCGTTGGGTACTCACGCGCGGAGCAGTACTTC CSVGYSRAEQYF
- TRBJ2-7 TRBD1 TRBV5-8 TGTGCCAGCAGCACGGGGACAGCCTACGCGGATTTCGAGCAGTACTTC CASSTGTAYADFEQYF
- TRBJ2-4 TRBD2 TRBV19 TGTGCCAGTAGTATGGCCCCAGCGGGGGGGGTTGAGGACATTCAGTACTTC CASSMAPAGGVEDIQYF
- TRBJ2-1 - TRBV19 TGTGCCAGTAGGGGACTCTACAATGAGCAGTTCTTC CASRGLYNEQFF
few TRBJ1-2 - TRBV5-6 TGTGCCAGCAGCTTAGGTAGTAGCTATGGCTACACCTTC CASSLGSSYGYTF
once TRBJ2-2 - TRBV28 TGTGCCAGCAGTACAGCGGGACAGACCGGGGAGCTGTTTTTT CASSTAGQTGELFF
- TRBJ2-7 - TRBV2 TGTGCCAGCAGGTCGGGTCAGCGAAACCCCTCCTACGAGCAGTACTTC CASRSGQRNPSYEQYF
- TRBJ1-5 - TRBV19 TGTGCCAGTAGTATGGTCGGAAGGGATTGGCAGCCCCAGCATTTT CASSMVGRDWQPQHF
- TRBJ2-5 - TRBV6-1 TGTGCCAGCAGTGATCAGGGAAAAAGCTGGGAGACCCAGTACTTC CASSDQGKSWETQYF
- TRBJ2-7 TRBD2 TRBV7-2 TGTGCCAGCAGCTTGGGCCGCGGGACTAGCTTCTACGAGCAGTACTTC CASSLGRGTSFYEQYF
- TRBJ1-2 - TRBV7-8 TGTGCCAGCAGCTTAAAGACCGACGCATTAACTAACTATGGCTACACCTTC CASSLKTDALTNYGYTF
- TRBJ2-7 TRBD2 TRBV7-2 TGTGCCAGCAGCTTAGGAGCGGGGTCCTACGAGCAGTACTTC CASSLGAGSYEQYF
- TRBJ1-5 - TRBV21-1 TGTGCCAGGGAACAGGGGGATCAGCCCCAGCATTTT CAREQGDQPQHF
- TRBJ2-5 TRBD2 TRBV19 TGTGCCAGTAGTATTACCTCTAGCGGGAGAGTGGAGACCCAGTACTTC CASSITSSGRVETQYF
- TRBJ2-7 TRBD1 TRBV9 TGTGCCAGCAGCGTAGCGGGGACAGGCGAATCCTACGAGCAGTACTTC CASSVAGTGESYEQYF
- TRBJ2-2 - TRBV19 TGTGCCAGTAGTAAGCCCCCCCCCGGGACGACGAACACCGGGGAGCTGTTTTTT CASSKPPPGTTNTGELFF
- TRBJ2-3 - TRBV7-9 TGTGCCAGCAGCTTAGGGCGGGGAAACACAGATACGCAGTATTTT CASSLGRGNTDTQYF
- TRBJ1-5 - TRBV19 TGTGCCAGCACCTTTGGGGGGCGTGTGGGCAATCAGCCCCAGCATTTT CASTFGGRVGNQPQHF